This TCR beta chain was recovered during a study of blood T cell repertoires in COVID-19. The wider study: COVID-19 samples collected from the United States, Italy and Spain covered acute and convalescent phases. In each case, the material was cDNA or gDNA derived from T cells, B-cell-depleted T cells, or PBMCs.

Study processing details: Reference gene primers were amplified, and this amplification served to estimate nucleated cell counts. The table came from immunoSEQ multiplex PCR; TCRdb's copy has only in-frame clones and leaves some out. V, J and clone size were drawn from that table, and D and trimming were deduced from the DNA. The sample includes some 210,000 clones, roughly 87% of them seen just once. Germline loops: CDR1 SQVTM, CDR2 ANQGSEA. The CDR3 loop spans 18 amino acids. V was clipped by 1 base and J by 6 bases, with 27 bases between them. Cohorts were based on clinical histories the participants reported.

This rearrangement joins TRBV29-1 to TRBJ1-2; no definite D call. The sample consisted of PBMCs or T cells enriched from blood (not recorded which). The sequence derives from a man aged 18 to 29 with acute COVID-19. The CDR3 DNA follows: TGCAGCGTTGAAGGGCCACAGAAATCCTCCACCACTTCCCATGGCTACACCTTC. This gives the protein CSVEGPQKSSTTSHGYTF.